The 5 T cell receptor beta chains in this list originate from one sample, sequenced in a study of blood T cells in healthy people across ages. Combining a sample-barcoded 5' primer with a J-beta primer mix, a second PCR ran for roughly 7 to 12 cycles. MiXCR, applied by TCRdb to the 5' RACE reads, yields one record per CDR3 protein. The sample holds 950,000 to 1,200,000 distinct CDR3 sequences; 35% to 45% are singletons and the top ten take roughly 14%. The sample consisted of blood. All receptors come from a man aged 18-30 years in good health.

There are many counts of this clonotype. The DNA for the CDR3 is TGTGCCAGCAGCCGTCGGACTAGCGGGGGCTACGAGCAGTACTTC. This codes for CASSRRTSGGYEQYF. The rearrangement joins TRBV7-2 to TRBJ2-7; 13 nucleotides agree with TRBD2. The CDR3 runs to 15 residues. V lost 5 bases, J lost 3 bases, and 4 bases stayed unmatched. The germline gives CDR1 SGHTA, CDR2 FQGNSA.

This clonotype was counted at least ten times. CDR3 nucleotide sequence: TGTGCCAGCAGTTACGGTTCGCTTCGAGAGACCCAGTACTTC. This sequence encodes CASSYGSLRETQYF. The chain carries TRBV6-2 or TRBV6-3 and TRBJ2-5; no clear D gene. Germline values: CDR1 MNHEY, CDR2 SVGEGT. Trimming left V 2 bases short and J 4 bases short, with 11 bases between. The CDR3 length is 14 residues.

This clonotype was recorded at least ten times. V and J are TRBV29-1 and TRBJ1-2; 10 nucleotides line up with TRBD1. Germline CDR1 reads SQVTM; CDR2 reads ANQGSEA. There are 14 residues in the CDR3. V lost 2 bases and J lost 7; bases outside the gene matches: 7. The CDR3 nucleotides read TGCAGCGTTGAAAATCGGGACAGGGGCCCTGGCTACACCTTC. Protein: CSVENRDRGPGYTF.

This chain joins TRBV29-1 and TRBJ1-1, with D unresolved. The CDR3 has 13 residues. Germline CDR1 and CDR2: SQVTM and ANQGSEA. The ends were cut back, 4 bases at V and 1 base at J, with 10 bases in the middle. CDR3 protein: CSVGRGSNTEAFF. CDR3 sequence (DNA): TGCAGCGTTGGCCGGGGATCGAACACTGAAGCTTTCTTT.

This clonotype has more than one count but fewer than ten. The gene calls are TRBV2 and TRBJ1-6; 7 bases are shared with TRBD1. This CDR3 has 15 amino acids. After removal of 6 bases from V and 9 bases from J, the junction contained 11 bases not matched to a gene. Germline loops: CDR1 SNHLY, CDR2 FYNNEI. Here the CDR3 DNA reads TGTGCCAGCAGCGACAGGGAACTTAGCAGTTCACCCCTCCACTTT. The encoded protein is CASSDRELSSSPLHF.